The rows below give T cell receptor beta chains drawn from one sample of a study of cytomegalovirus exposure and HLA in healthy donors. Sequencing was performed with immunoSEQ multiplex PCR; in TCRdb, only in-frame clones are kept and a portion is missing. The sample holds 120,000 or so clones, around three quarters seen once. The sample taken for sequencing was PBMCs. The receptors derive from a human donor in good health. The CDR3 runs from the conserved cysteine through the conserved F or W. Each record gives: D gene, V gene, J gene, clone size, CDR3 protein, CDR3 DNA. A D gene is named only where the DNA matches it firmly. Clone sizes are given selectively: once, few, many, or a class where the clone is expanded.

-	TRBV9	TRBJ1-3	few	CASSVGGEAGNTIYF	TGTGCCAGCAGCGTAGGCGGGGAAGCTGGAAACACCATATATTTT
-	TRBV2	TRBJ2-1	-	CASSSLRGSYNEQFF	TGTGCCAGCAGTTCTCTCCGGGGTTCCTACAATGAGCAGTTCTTC
-	TRBV28	TRBJ2-1	few	CASSLAGKIYNEQFF	TGTGCCAGCAGTTTGGCGGGAAAAATATACAATGAGCAGTTCTTC
-	TRBV5-6	TRBJ2-2	-	CASRGSGNPGELFF	TGTGCCAGCCGGGGTTCGGGGAATCCCGGGGAGCTGTTTTTT
TRBD2	TRBV7-2	TRBJ2-1	-	CASRGAFAGARSYNEQFF	TGTGCCAGCAGAGGGGCTTTTGCGGGAGCCCGCTCCTACAATGAGCAGTTCTTC
-	TRBV19	TRBJ2-2	-	CASRLSGQGTGELFF	TGTGCCAGTAGGCTAAGCGGGCAGGGCACCGGGGAGCTGTTTTTT
-	TRBV6-6	TRBJ2-1	-	CASSYEEYEQFF	TGTGCCAGCAGTTACGAGGAGTATGAGCAGTTCTTC
TRBD2	TRBV9	TRBJ2-3	-	CASSVGVLAGDSDTQYF	TGTGCCAGCAGCGTAGGAGTACTAGCGGGAGACTCAGATACGCAGTATTTT
-	TRBV7-6	TRBJ2-7	-	CASSLGGANEQYF	TGTGCCAGCAGCTTAGGCGGAGCCAACGAGCAGTACTTC
-	TRBV15	TRBJ1-2	-	CATSRDIGTRYGYTF	TGTGCCACCAGCAGAGATATAGGGACTCGCTATGGCTACACCTTC
TRBD2	TRBV29-1	TRBJ2-1	few	CSVGTSGRLRYNEQFF	TGCAGCGTGGGGACTAGCGGGAGGCTGAGGTACAATGAGCAGTTCTTC
TRBD1	TRBV5-1	TRBJ1-1	-	CASSDGQGGNTEAFF	TGCGCCAGCAGCGATGGACAGGGTGGGAACACTGAAGCTTTCTTT
TRBD1	TRBV7-6	TRBJ1-2	once	CASSPGQGDYGYTF	TGTGCCAGCAGCCCCGGACAGGGAGATTATGGCTACACCTTC
-	TRBV11-2	TRBJ1-2	few	CASSPRQKTYGYTF	TGTGCCAGCAGCCCCCGACAGAAGACATATGGCTACACCTTC
TRBD1	TRBV5-1	TRBJ2-5	-	CASSLVGTEETQYF	TGCGCCAGCAGCTTGGTTGGGACAGAAGAGACCCAGTACTTC
TRBD1	TRBV29-1	TRBJ1-2	-	CSVGAGGTYGYTF	TGCAGCGTTGGGGCAGGGGGGACCTATGGCTACACCTTC
-	TRBV27	TRBJ1-1	-	CASRARSGTEAFF	TGTGCCAGCAGGGCCAGGTCAGGCACTGAAGCTTTCTTT
TRBD2	TRBV4-1	TRBJ2-1	few	CASSPGLAGVHEQFF	TGCGCCAGCAGCCCGGGACTAGCGGGAGTACATGAGCAGTTCTTC
-	TRBV28	TRBJ1-6	-	CASGLDNSPLHF	TGTGCCAGCGGACTGGATAATTCACCCCTCCACTTT
-	TRBV6-1	TRBJ2-7	-	CASSHPPTGSYEQYF	TGTGCCAGCAGTCACCCCCCAACAGGCTCCTACGAGCAGTACTTC
-	TRBV21-1	TRBJ2-1	-	CASRRSGGSPYNEQFF	TGTGCCAGCAGACGATCGGGCGGGAGCCCCTACAATGAGCAGTTCTTC
-	TRBV28	TRBJ2-4	-	CASSAGLAKNIQYF	TGTGCCAGTTCTGCGGGGTTAGCCAAAAACATTCAGTACTTC
TRBD1	TRBV11-2	TRBJ2-7	-	CASRGADRGREQYF	TGTGCCAGCAGAGGGGCAGACAGGGGGCGTGAGCAGTACTTC
TRBD1	TRBV10-3	TRBJ2-1	-	CAISDSTRTGNNEQFF	TGTGCCATCAGTGATTCGACCCGGACAGGGAACAATGAGCAGTTCTTC
-	TRBV4-2	TRBJ2-5	-	CASSQEYRVGETQYF	TGTGCCAGCAGCCAAGAATACAGGGTGGGGGAGACCCAGTACTTC
TRBD2	TRBV10-3	TRBJ2-6	-	CAISGTSGNFPGANVLTF	TGTGCCATCAGTGGGACTAGCGGGAACTTCCCTGGGGCCAACGTCCTGACTTTC
-	TRBV6-5	TRBJ1-3	-	CASSYWGRGMDTIYF	TGTGCCAGCAGTTACTGGGGCAGGGGAATGGACACCATATATTTT
TRBD1	TRBV30	TRBJ2-5	once	CAWSDQDRGLETQYF	TGTGCCTGGAGTGATCAGGACAGGGGGCTGGAGACCCAGTACTTC
TRBD1	TRBV9	TRBJ2-3	-	CASRATGVRTDTQYF	TGTGCCAGCAGAGCGACAGGGGTTCGGACAGATACGCAGTATTTT
-	TRBV13	TRBJ2-1	-	CASSFESHNEQFF	TGTGCCAGCAGCTTTGAGTCCCACAATGAGCAGTTCTTC
-	TRBV9	TRBJ1-3	-	CASSSTPNSGNTIYF	TGTGCCAGCAGCTCGACACCAAACTCTGGAAACACCATATATTTT
TRBD1	TRBV14	TRBJ2-7	-	CASSQQGDRDYEQYF	TGTGCCAGCAGCCAGCAAGGGGACAGGGACTACGAGCAGTACTTC
TRBD2	TRBV7-3	TRBJ2-1	-	CASSLTSGSHNEQFF	TGTGCCAGCAGCTTAACTAGCGGGAGTCATAATGAGCAGTTCTTC
TRBD2	TRBV2	TRBJ2-2	-	CASTVGSGRAGTGELFF	TGTGCCAGCACCGTCGGGAGCGGGAGGGCCGGAACCGGGGAGCTGTTTTTT
-	TRBV10-3	TRBJ1-1	-	CAISETSLVNTEAFF	TGTGCCATCAGTGAAACTTCTTTGGTTAACACTGAAGCTTTCTTT
TRBD1	TRBV7-3	TRBJ2-5	-	CASSTSDRAGETQYF	TGTGCCAGCAGCACGTCCGACAGGGCAGGGGAGACCCAGTACTTC
-	TRBV7-2	TRBJ2-3	-	CASCLGGRTDTQYF	TGTGCCAGCTGCTTGGGGGGGCGCACAGATACGCAGTATTTT
-	TRBV18	TRBJ1-4	-	CASSPTGSEKLFF	TGTGCCAGCTCACCAACAGGGAGTGAAAAACTGTTTTTT
-	TRBV20-1	TRBJ2-7	few	CSARFGGVTYF	TGCAGTGCTAGATTTGGCGGGGTAACCTACTTC
-	TRBV19	TRBJ1-2	-	CASSIEGGGAGYTF	TGTGCCAGTAGTATAGAAGGCGGGGGGGCTGGCTACACCTTC
-	TRBV5-4	TRBJ2-1	-	CASSLGQYNEQFF	TGTGCCAGCAGCTTGGGACAGTACAATGAGCAGTTCTTC
-	TRBV5-1	TRBJ2-5	-	CASSLEETQYF	TGCGCCAGCAGCCTTGAAGAGACCCAGTACTTC
-	TRBV27	TRBJ2-5	-	CASSFSRRGETQYF	TGTGCCAGCAGTTTCTCTAGGAGGGGCGAGACCCAGTACTTC
TRBD2	TRBV7-3	TRBJ2-1	-	CASSFLAGAGEQFF	TGTGCCAGCAGCTTTCTAGCGGGAGCGGGTGAGCAGTTCTTC
-	TRBV21-1	TRBJ1-1	-	CASSSKAFF	TGTGCCAGCAGCAGTAAAGCTTTCTTT
-	TRBV9	TRBJ2-1	-	CASSSSHGGRPNNEQFF	TGTGCCAGCAGCTCGAGCCATGGGGGGAGACCGAACAATGAGCAGTTCTTC
-	TRBV11-2	TRBJ2-1	-	CASSPRRYNEQFF	TGTGCCAGCAGCCCCCGCCGGTACAATGAGCAGTTCTTC
TRBD1	TRBV30	TRBJ1-3	-	CAWSVQGRGNTIYF	TGTGCCTGGAGTGTACAGGGGAGAGGAAACACCATATATTTT
-	TRBV19	TRBJ2-7	-	CASSLLGSYEQYF	TGTGCCAGTAGTCTCCTCGGGTCCTACGAGCAGTACTTC
-	TRBV7-9	TRBJ2-1	-	CSSSKTVNEQFF	TGTTCCAGCAGCAAGACAGTCAATGAGCAGTTCTTC
-	TRBV5-5	TRBJ1-5	-	CASSPGQGIDSNQPQHF	TGTGCCAGCAGCCCCGGCCAGGGAATTGATAGCAATCAGCCCCAGCATTTT
-	TRBV11-2	TRBJ2-7	-	CASSQQGYEQYF	TGTGCCAGCAGCCAACAGGGCTACGAGCAGTACTTC
TRBD1	TRBV4-2	TRBJ1-5	few	CASSQEGQGAHQPQHF	TGTGCCAGCAGCCAAGAAGGACAGGGGGCTCATCAGCCCCAGCATTTT
TRBD1	TRBV19	TRBJ1-2	-	CASSLEPGQGARSYGYTF	TGTGCCAGTAGTTTGGAACCGGGACAGGGGGCTCGTAGCTATGGCTACACCTTC
-	TRBV6-5	TRBJ1-6	-	CASNGSGRGNSPLHF	TGTGCCAGCAACGGGTCGGGGCGGGGAAATTCACCCCTCCACTTT
-	TRBV4-1	TRBJ2-7	-	CASSQDLGGAPYEQYF	TGCGCCAGCAGCCAAGATCTCGGGGGAGCACCTTACGAGCAGTACTTC
-	TRBV5-1	TRBJ1-1	-	CASRVGGVRVVNTEAFF	TGCGCCAGCAGGGTCGGGGGGGTGCGGGTCGTGAACACTGAAGCTTTCTTT
-	TRBV7-9	TRBJ2-3	-	CAGWTLGVTQYF	TGTGCCGGCTGGACTCTCGGAGTTACGCAGTATTTT
TRBD2	TRBV5-4	TRBJ2-7	-	CASSRGLSGRIYEQYF	TGTGCCAGCAGCCGCGGGCTAAGCGGGAGAATCTACGAGCAGTACTTC
-	TRBV2	TRBJ1-6	-	CASSDFGGKNSPLHF	TGTGCCAGCAGTGACTTTGGGGGGAAAAATTCACCCCTCCACTTT